A single sample is the source of the 15 T cell receptor beta chains below, sequenced in a study of shared clonotypes between healthy human individuals. The data were produced by immunoSEQ multiplex PCR, yet TCRdb's version contains in-frame clones alone and is incomplete. The sample includes more than 450,000 clones, 79% of them seen just once. Sequenced sample: PBMCs. The source of these receptors is a woman in her forties in good health. Some clones in this sample may be carry-over from other donors' samples.

This chain connects TRBV4-2 to TRBJ1-3; D not certain. V shed 2 bases and J shed 2 bases, with 10 bases lying between them. Germline CDR1 LGHNA, CDR2 YNFKEQ. This CDR3 contains 15 residues. This CDR3 is CASSQNTGPGNTIYF. For the CDR3, the DNA is TGTGCCAGCAGCCAAAACACTGGACCTGGAAACACCATATATTTT.

The chain has TRBV5-1 and TRBJ2-1, with D possibly being TRBD2 (5 bases). The CDR3 loop spans 17 amino acids. Trimming stripped 7 bases from V and 0 bases from J, with 20 bases between. CDR1 is SGHRS and CDR2 is YFSETQ in the germline V gene. In DNA form, the CDR3 reads TGCGCCAGCGGCCGGGGTGGCAGGCCGAGCTCCTACAATGAGCAGTTCTTC. Translating it yields CASGRGGRPSSYNEQFF.

In regard to this clone: At one boundary the junction diverges from the germline segment, which might be a read error. The chain is built from TRBV10-3 and TRBJ1-1; 7 bases match TRBD1. Per the germline V gene, CDR1 is ENHRY and CDR2 is SYGVKD. The CDR3 sequence is 14 residues long. CDR3 sequence: CATSPTGLNTEAFF. DNA for the CDR3: TGTGCCACCAGTCCGACAGGGTTGAACACTGAAGCTTTCTTT.

The V call is TRBV12-5, the J call TRBJ1-1; no clear D. CDR1 is LGHNT and CDR2 is FRNRAP in the germline V gene. The CDR3 length is 13 residues. The germline V and J ends were trimmed by 6 bases and 1 base, with 9 bases remaining between them. The CDR3 reads CASGEWENTEAFF. As DNA, the CDR3 is TGTGCTAGTGGGGAGTGGGAGAACACTGAAGCTTTCTTT. Supplemented by reference TRBV12-5 and TRBJ1-1, the full variable domain reads DARVTQTPRHKVTEMGQEVTMRCQPILGHNTVFWYRQTMMQGLELLAYFRNRAPLDDSGMPKDRFSAEMPDATLATLKIQPSEPRDSAVYFCASGEWENTEAFFGQGTRLTVV.

A word on this clone: It differs at one base from a far larger clone, so likely a read error. The J gene is TRBJ2-1, the V gene TRBV11-2, with D tentatively TRBD1 or TRBD2 (5 bases each). The germline V gene has CDR1 SGHAT and CDR2 FQNNGV. This CDR3 is built from 19 residues. Trimming shortened V by 1 base and J by 0 bases, and 19 bases separated the two germline ends. The DNA for the CDR3 is TGTGCCAGCAGCTTAGGAGGGAAACTGGTTGGGGGCTCCTACAATGAGCAGTTCTTC. This encodes CASSLGGKLVGGSYNEQFF.

The chain couples TRBV27 to TRBJ2-5, with 8 nucleotides matching TRBD1. CDR3 size: 15 residues. V trimming: 5 bases; J trimming: 1 base; junction bases outside the gene matches: 6. Per germline, CDR1 MNHEY and CDR2 SMNVEV (reference sequence). As DNA, the CDR3 is TGTGCCAGCAGTCCAGAGGGGACAGGCCAAGAGACCCAGTACTTC. The encoded protein is CASSPEGTGQETQYF.

The chain has TRBV29-1 and TRBJ2-6; tentative D call: TRBD1 (5 bases). The V gene lost 2 bases and the J gene lost 0 bases, with 11 bases spanning the gap. The CDR3 loop spans 16 amino acids. Germline values: CDR1 SQVTM, CDR2 ANQGSEA. The CDR3 region has the DNA TGCAGCGTTGAAACCTCAGACAGCTCTGGGGCCAACGTCCTGACTTTC. Protein: CSVETSDSSGANVLTF.

V is TRBV19 and J is TRBJ2-6; D is ambiguous. V lost 3 bases, J lost 3 bases, and 9 bases lay in between. CDR3 size: 15 residues. Germline V gives CDR1 LNHDA, CDR2 SQIVND (reference sequence). The DNA for the CDR3 is TGTGCCAGTAGTATTTCGGCAGATGGGGCCAACGTCCTGACTTTC. Encoded protein: CASSISADGANVLTF.

The rearrangement links TRBV12-5 to TRBJ2-1; D perhaps matches TRBD2 (6 bases). The germline V gene has CDR1 LGHNT and CDR2 FRNRAP. The CDR3 runs 15 residues. Trimming removed 6 bases at V and 5 bases at J, with 17 bases between. The CDR3 region is CASGDGVGRHNEQFF. CDR3 nucleotide sequence: TGTGCTAGTGGCGACGGGGTAGGGAGGCACAATGAGCAGTTCTTC.

The rearrangement joins TRBV5-1 to TRBJ1-6, with D possibly being TRBD1 (6 bases). V was shortened by 0 bases and J by 10 bases, with 17 bases between the two germline ends. This CDR3 is built from 16 residues. Germline CDR1 is SGHRS and CDR2 is YFSETQ. The CDR3 sequence is CASSLAQGGGYSPLHF. Written as DNA, the CDR3 is TGCGCCAGCAGCTTGGCCCAAGGGGGTGGATACTCACCCCTCCACTTT.

This clone appeared a few times. V usage is TRBV5-4 and J usage is TRBJ2-5, with D hard to call. The end of the DNA aligns better with TRBJ2-7, so the J call may be wrong. Germline CDR1 SGHNT, CDR2 YYREEE (reference sequence). CDR3 length: 14 residues. CDR3 sequence: CASSWRPSSYEQYF. The CDR3, as DNA: TGTGCCAGCAGCTGGAGACCAAGCTCCTACGAGCAGTACTTC.

The rearrangement links TRBV2 to TRBJ2-3; 8 bases agree with TRBD2. Per germline, CDR1 SNHLY and CDR2 FYNNEI. This CDR3 contains 15 residues. With 4 bases clipped from V and 1 base from J, the junction kept 4 bases outside the gene matches. The CDR3 region is CASSAETSGTDTQYF. CDR3 nucleotides: TGTGCCAGCAGTGCCGAGACTAGCGGCACAGATACGCAGTATTTT.

The rearrangement uses TRBV10-2 and TRBJ2-7; 7 bases line up with TRBD1. Trimming cost V 7 bases and J 4 bases; bases outside gene matches: 4. CDR1 and CDR2 from the germline V gene are WSHSY and SAAADI. CDR3 length: 12 residues. CDR3 residues: CASMGQHYEQYF. CDR3 nucleotides: TGCGCCAGCATGGGACAGCATTACGAGCAGTACTTC.

This chain connects TRBV19 to TRBJ2-7; 9 nucleotides align to TRBD1. Per the germline V gene, CDR1 is LNHDA and CDR2 is SQIVND (reference sequence). After removal of 5 bases from V and 1 base from J, the junction contained 6 bases not matched to a gene. The CDR3 spans 15 residues. CDR3 DNA sequence: TGTGCCAGTAGTGCGGGACAGGGTGGGTCCTACGAGCAGTACTTC. Translated: CASSAGQGGSYEQYF.

The chain has TRBV30 and TRBJ2-1; D tentatively fits TRBD1 or TRBD2 (5 bases each). Germline values: CDR1 GTSNPN, CDR2 SVGIG (reference sequence). The CDR3 consists of 16 residues. V dropped 3 bases and J dropped 4 bases, with 19 bases sitting between them. In DNA form, the CDR3 reads TGTGCCTGGAGGGGCCGGGGCCCGCCGAGGTACAATGAGCAGTTCTTC. Protein product: CAWRGRGPPRYNEQFF.